Detailed here is one T cell receptor (beta chain). The data are from a study of shared clonotypes between healthy human individuals. Overall study context: Used for every donor were three CD4 naive, three CD4 memory, two CD8 naive and one CD8 memory plate.

The CDR3 contains 12 residues. Germline CDR1 MDHEN, CDR2 SYDVKM. Trimming left V 3 bases short and J 6 bases short, with 6 bases between. Methods used by the authors: Without quality scores, immunoSEQ junctional reads could not be filtered like full-length reads. Profiled with immunoSEQ multiplex PCR; TCRdb holds only in-frame clones, not every one. That table supplies the V and J calls and clone size; D and trimming were determined from the DNA. The sample holds hundreds of thousands of clones; 96% are singletons and the top ten take about 0.064%. The specimen was naive CD4+ T cells sorted from blood. The subset: CD45RA+ positively selected. The chain employs TRBV28 and TRBJ1-5; D remains unclear. The TCR was taken from a woman aged 30 to 39 in good health. CDR3 nucleotides: TGTGCCAGCAGTTTTAGAACTCAGCCCCAGCATTTT. It is translated as CASSFRTQPQHF.